The 10 T cell receptor beta chains reported below all come from one sample, sequenced in a study of OX40 agonist ivuxolimab in advanced cancers. TCRdb's table, derived via immunoSEQ multiplex PCR, lists solely in-frame clones and lacks some. This sample has 65,000 to 80,000 clones, with about 93% found just once. Sequences were derived from CD4+ or CD8+ T cells sorted from blood, sampled in a trial of the OX40 agonist ivuxolimab. These receptors were obtained from an adult with an advanced solid tumor such as melanoma, head and neck, liver or kidney cancer.

The chain is built from TRBV6-5 and TRBJ2-1; TRBD1 might be the D (5 bases). Trimming took 2 bases from V and 9 from J, leaving 8 bases between them. This CDR3 is built from 12 residues. CDR1 MNHEY and CDR2 SVGAGI come from the germline V gene. The CDR3 sequence: CASSYQGSEQFF. The CDR3, as DNA: TGTGCCAGCAGTTACCAGGGTAGTGAGCAGTTCTTC.

The chain's CDR3 is CASSLTSGVGDTQYF. Here the CDR3 DNA reads TGTGCCAGCAGTTTAACTAGCGGGGTCGGGGATACGCAGTATTTT. The rearrangement uses TRBV28 and TRBJ2-3; 10 nucleotides agree with TRBD2. Germline values: CDR1 MDHEN, CDR2 SYDVKM. The ends lost 2 bases at V and 6 bases at J; junction bases unmatched: 5. The CDR3 runs to 15 residues.

This chain connects TRBV10-3 to TRBJ1-2; D is possibly TRBD1 (5 bases). This CDR3 has 15 amino acids. V was shortened by 0 bases and J by 8 bases, with 16 bases between the two germline ends. Germline CDR1 is ENHRY and CDR2 is SYGVKD. CDR3 amino acids: CAISESGTGPEGYTF. The DNA for the CDR3 is TGTGCCATCAGTGAGTCGGGGACCGGGCCGGAGGGCTACACCTTC.

The J gene is TRBJ2-3, the V gene TRBV12-2; TRBD2, the table's D call, lacks a check against the DNA. TRBV12-2 is a recognized pseudogene. This CDR3 is built from 16 residues. As DNA, the CDR3 is TGTGCAAGTCGCTTAGAACTAGCGGGCCGTCGGGATACGCAGTATTTT. Translating it yields CASRLELAGRRDTQYF.

The CDR3 loop is CASSGQAGYGYTF. The CDR3 DNA follows: TGTGCCAGCAGTGGGCAGGCAGGGTATGGCTACACCTTC. V and J are TRBV27 and TRBJ1-2; possibly TRBD1 for D (5 bases). The CDR3 consists of 13 residues. The germline CDR1 and CDR2 sequences are MNHEY and SMNVEV (reference sequence). Trimming removed 5 bases from V and 5 bases from J, with 12 bases in between.

The chain has TRBV18 and TRBJ2-7; D call uncertain. Between the trimmed V and J ends, which lost 0 bases and 5 bases, there was a span of 8 bases. The germline V gene encodes CDR1 KGHSH and CDR2 LQKENI. The CDR3 is 13 amino acids. Here the CDR3 DNA reads TGTGCCAGCTCACCACCGTCCGGTGACGAGCAGTACTTC. Translating it yields CASSPPSGDEQYF.

The rearrangement links TRBV28 to TRBJ2-5; D uncertain. The CDR3 has 16 residues. Germline CDR1 MDHEN, CDR2 SYDVKM. The ends were cut back, 4 bases at V and 1 base at J, with 16 bases in the middle. DNA of the CDR3: TGTGCCAGCAGTTCCCCACCGATAGGATCCCAAGAGACCCAGTACTTC. Encoded protein: CASSSPPIGSQETQYF.

This clone has a single count. J is TRBJ2-7 and V is TRBV6-6, with 8 nucleotides matching TRBD1. This CDR3 spans 14 amino acids. J was trimmed by 3 bases and V by 8 bases; bases with no gene match: 9. The germline V gene has CDR1 MNHNY and CDR2 SVGAGI (reference sequence). The CDR3 protein is CASGPQGVDYEQYF. In DNA, the CDR3 is TGTGCCAGCGGACCACAGGGGGTTGACTACGAGCAGTACTTC.

The rearrangement joins TRBV5-1 to TRBJ1-1, with D possibly matching TRBD1 (6 bases). The CDR3 has 13 amino acids. Trimming stripped 3 bases from V and 1 base from J, with 7 bases between. CDR1 and CDR2 (germline): SGHRS, YFSETQ. CDR3 DNA sequence: TGCGCCAGCAGCTCGACAGGGAACACTGAAGCTTTCTTT. This translates into CASSSTGNTEAFF.

The rearrangement uses TRBV6-5 and TRBJ1-2; D might be TRBD1 (6 bases). The germline V and J ends were trimmed by 5 bases and 2 bases, with 6 bases remaining between them. From germline, CDR1 is MNHEY and CDR2 SVGAGI. The CDR3 contains 12 residues. The chain's CDR3 is CASSTGNYGYTF. The DNA for the CDR3 is TGTGCCAGCAGTACAGGGAACTATGGCTACACCTTC.